This TCR beta chain appears in the sequencing data of a study of blood T cell repertoires in COVID-19. Study context: Samples taken during acute and convalescent COVID-19 were collected in the United States, Italy and Spain. Nucleic acid was either cDNA or gDNA, and it came from T cells, B-cell-depleted T cells, or PBMCs.

Per the study methods: Reference gene primer amplification gave estimated nucleated cell counts. Measured with immunoSEQ multiplex PCR; TCRdb has only the in-frame clones, and not every one. The DNA was the basis for D and trimming; V, J and clone size are from that table. The sample has 200,000 or so clones, approximately 82% seen once. Per germline, CDR1 SGDLS and CDR2 YYNGEE. The CDR3 has 13 residues. V gave up 4 bases and J gave up 3 bases; unmatched junction bases: 3. This rearrangement joins TRBV9 to TRBJ1-2, with 7 bases matching TRBD1. This sequence was found in a human donor with acute or convalescent COVID-19. The donor label of this sample is uncertain. Sequenced: peripheral blood. The CDR3 nucleotides are TGTGCCAGCAGCCCCAGGGGGTACTATGGCTACACCTTC. Translation gives CASSPRGYYGYTF.